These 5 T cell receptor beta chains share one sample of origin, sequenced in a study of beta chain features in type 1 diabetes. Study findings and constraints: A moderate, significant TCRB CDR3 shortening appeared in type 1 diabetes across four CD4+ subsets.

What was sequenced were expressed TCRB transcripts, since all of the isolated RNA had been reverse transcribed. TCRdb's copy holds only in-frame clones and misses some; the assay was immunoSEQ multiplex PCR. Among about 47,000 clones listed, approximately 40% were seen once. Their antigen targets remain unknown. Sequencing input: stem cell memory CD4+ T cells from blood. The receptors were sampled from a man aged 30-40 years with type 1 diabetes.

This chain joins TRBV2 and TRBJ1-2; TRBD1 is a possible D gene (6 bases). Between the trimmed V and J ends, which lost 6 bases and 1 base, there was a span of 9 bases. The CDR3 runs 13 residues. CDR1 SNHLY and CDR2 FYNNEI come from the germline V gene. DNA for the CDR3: TGTGCCAGCAGCAAGGACAGTAACTATGGCTACACCTTC. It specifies CASSKDSNYGYTF.

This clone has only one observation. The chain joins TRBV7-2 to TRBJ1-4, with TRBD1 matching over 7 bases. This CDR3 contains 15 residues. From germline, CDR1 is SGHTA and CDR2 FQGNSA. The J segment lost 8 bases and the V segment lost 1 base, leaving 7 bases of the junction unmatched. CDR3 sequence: CASSLGGQWGEKLFF. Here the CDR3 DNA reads TGTGCCAGCAGCTTAGGGGGACAGTGGGGGGAAAAACTGTTTTTT.

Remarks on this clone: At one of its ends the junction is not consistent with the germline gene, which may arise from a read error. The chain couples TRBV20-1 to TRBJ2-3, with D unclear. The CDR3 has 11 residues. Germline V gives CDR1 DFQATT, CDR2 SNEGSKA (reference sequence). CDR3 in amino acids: CSARDLDTQYF. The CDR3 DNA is TGCAGTGCTCGAGACTTAGATACGCAGTATTTT.

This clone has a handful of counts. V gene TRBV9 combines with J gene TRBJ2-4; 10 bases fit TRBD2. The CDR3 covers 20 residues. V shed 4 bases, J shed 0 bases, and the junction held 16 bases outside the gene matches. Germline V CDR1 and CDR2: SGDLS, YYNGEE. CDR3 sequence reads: CASSSRLAGAKTVAKNIQYF. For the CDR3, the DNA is TGTGCCAGCAGCTCCCGGCTAGCGGGAGCGAAAACCGTAGCCAAAAACATTCAGTACTTC. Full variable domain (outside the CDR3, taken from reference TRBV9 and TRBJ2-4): DSGVTQTPKHLITATGQRVTLRCSPRSGDLSVYWYQQSLDQGLQFLIQYYNGEERAKGNILERFSAQQFPDLHSELNLSSLELGDSALYFCASSSRLAGAKTVAKNIQYFGAGTRLSVL.

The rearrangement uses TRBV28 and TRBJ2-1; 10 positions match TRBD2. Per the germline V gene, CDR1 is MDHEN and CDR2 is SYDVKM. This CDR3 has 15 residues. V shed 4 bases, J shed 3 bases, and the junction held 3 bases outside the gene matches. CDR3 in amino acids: CASSSSGRGYNEQFF. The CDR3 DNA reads TGTGCCAGCAGTTCTAGCGGGAGAGGCTACAATGAGCAGTTCTTC.